The present T cell receptor (beta chain) was sequenced within a study of technical replicates of blood from several donors. The V and J ends lost 2 bases and 5 bases respectively, with 17 bases between them. The CDR3 spans 16 residues. Looked up from germline, CDR1 is LGHNA and CDR2 is YNFKEQ. TCRdb's table, derived via immunoSEQ multiplex PCR, lists solely in-frame clones and lacks some. Of around 65,000 clones in the sample, approximately 86% are singletons; the top ten hold around 5.1%. The gene calls are TRBV4-2 and TRBJ2-3, with a possible D match to TRBD1 (6 bases). The sequencing sample was made of PBMCs. This clonotype was sampled from a human donor in good health. Some clones in this sample may be carry-over from other donors' samples. CDR3 bases: TGTGCCAGCAGCCAATATCCGGCAGGGGCGGGAGATACGCAGTATTTT. It yields the protein CASSQYPAGAGDTQYF.